One and the same sample provided the 25 T cell receptor beta chains below, sequenced in a study of spatial heterogeneity in lung cancer. TCRdb reprocessed the 5' RACE reads with MiXCR, giving one entry per CDR3 protein. Of 4,500 to 6,000 distinct CDR3 sequences in the sample, about 8% were seen once. Specified time point: sample taken at primary tumor resection. Findings and limits, study-wide: Tracking of tumor mutation counts was seen in expanded intratumoral alpha and beta TCR counts.

Their antigens are not known. This sample comprised lung tumor tissue, obtained at surgery. Receptor source: a female donor with early-stage non-small cell lung cancer.

By frequency in the sample, this clonotype is medium-sized (0.01 to 0.1%). The CDR3 coding sequence is TGTGCCAGCAGTTTGAGGCTGAGCACAGATACGCAGTATTTT. This sequence encodes CASSLRLSTDTQYF. The rearrangement uses TRBV12-3 or TRBV12-4 and TRBJ2-3; D remains ambiguous. The CDR3 sequence is 14 residues long. Trimming pared 3 bases from V and 0 bases from J, leaving 7 bases between.

V gene TRBV21-1 combines with J gene TRBJ2-1; the listed D gene, TRBD2, was not tested against the DNA. TRBV21-1 is listed as a pseudogene. The CDR3 loop spans 15 amino acids. This CDR3 is CASSKSPAVYNEQFF. The CDR3 DNA reads as TGTGCCAGCAGCAAATCCCCCGCAGTCTACAATGAGCAGTTCTTC.

This clonotype was seen just once. The V call is TRBV29-1, the J call TRBJ2-3; tentatively, D is TRBD1 or TRBD2 (6 bases each). The CDR3 spans 16 residues. The ends were cut back, 7 bases at V and 0 bases at J, with 20 bases in the middle. CDR1 is SQVTM and CDR2 is ANQGSEA in the germline V gene. The CDR3 DNA sequence: TGCAGCGCTGACAGGAGGGGGGTAATTAGCACAGATACGCAGTATTTT. Its protein is CSADRRGVISTDTQYF.

This clonotype is classed as medium-sized (0.01 to 0.1%). The chain couples TRBV4-2 to TRBJ2-5; 10 nucleotides align to TRBD2. The germline gives CDR1 LGHNA, CDR2 YNFKEQ. The CDR3 is 15 residues long. Trimming at V came to 3 bases and at J to 7 bases, leaving 8 bases not matched to a gene. In DNA, the CDR3 is TGTGCCAGCAGCCAGACTAGCGGGCAGGGAACGACCCAGTACTTC. Translating it yields CASSQTSGQGTTQYF.

This clonotype is labeled as medium-sized (0.01 to 0.1%). The chain carries TRBV13 and TRBJ1-1; D not resolved. Trimming stripped 0 bases from V and 3 bases from J, with 14 bases between. CDR1 and CDR2 (germline): PRHDT, FYEKMQ (reference sequence). CDR3 length equals 16 residues. Here the CDR3 reads CASSLGLREYDTEAFF. The CDR3 bases are TGTGCCAGCAGCTTAGGCCTAAGGGAATATGACACTGAAGCTTTCTTT.

DNA of the CDR3: TGTGCCAGCAGGAGGGTCATGAACACTGAAGCTTTCTTT. It specifies CASRRVMNTEAFF. V gene TRBV12-3 or TRBV12-4 combines with J gene TRBJ1-1; no firm D call. This CDR3 has 13 residues. Trimming stripped 6 bases from V and 0 bases from J, with 8 bases between.

This clonotype is medium-sized by share. The chain recombines TRBV27 with TRBJ1-4; TRBD1 might be the D (5 bases). CDR1 and CDR2 from the germline V gene are MNHEY and SMNVEV (reference sequence). The V end lost 6 bases, the J end lost 6 bases, and 11 bases lay between the germline ends. The CDR3 length is 13 residues. The CDR3 loop reads CASRGTADEKLFF. In DNA form, the CDR3 reads TGTGCCAGCAGGGGGACCGCGGATGAAAAACTGTTTTTT.

The chain combines TRBV9 with TRBJ2-1; 13 nucleotides agree with TRBD2. Germline values: CDR1 SGDLS, CDR2 YYNGEE. Unmatched junction bases numbered 7, after V lost 4 bases and J lost 0 bases. The CDR3 sequence is 18 residues long. CDR3 sequence reads: CASSPGLAGKSSYNEQFF. CDR3 bases: TGTGCCAGCAGCCCGGGACTAGCGGGAAAAAGCTCCTACAATGAGCAGTTCTTC.

This clonotype was detected many times. V is TRBV3-1 and J is TRBJ2-7, with D maybe TRBD1 (6 bases). The germline gives CDR1 LGHDT, CDR2 YNNKEL (reference sequence). The V end lost 4 bases, the J end lost 3 bases, and 7 bases lay between the germline ends. The CDR3 runs to 12 residues. The CDR3 reads CASSPTGYEQYF. CDR3 bases: TGTGCCAGCAGCCCGACAGGCTACGAGCAGTACTTC.

This clonotype ranks as medium-sized. The rearrangement joins TRBV7-9 to TRBJ2-1; the match to TRBD2 covers 9 bases. This CDR3 comprises 16 residues. CDR1 is SEHNR, CDR2 FQNEAQ, per germline (reference sequence). With 6 bases clipped from V and 4 bases from J, the junction kept 10 bases outside the gene matches. In DNA, the CDR3 is TGTGCCAGCAGTTCAACCGGGACTAGCAGTTACAATGAGCAGTTCTTC. Translating it yields CASSSTGTSSYNEQFF.

This clonotype was recorded many times. The V and J genes are TRBV20-1 and TRBJ2-3, with a possible D match to TRBD2 (6 bases). Trimming removed 0 bases at V and 5 bases at J, with 21 bases between. Germline V gene sequence: CDR1 DFQATT, CDR2 SNEGSKA (reference sequence). There are 17 residues in the CDR3. The CDR3 bases are TGCAGTGCTAGAGACCCCGCGCTAGGCGGGACGGAAGATACGCAGTATTTT. It codes for CSARDPALGGTEDTQYF.

This clonotype came up a few times. J is TRBJ1-1 and V is TRBV5-1; D gene ambiguous. The CDR3 consists of 15 residues. Germline V lookup: CDR1 SGHRS, CDR2 YFSETQ. V was cut by 0 bases and J by 0 bases, with 9 bases left in between. CDR3 loop: CASSLDVRVNTEAFF. The CDR3 coding sequence is TGCGCCAGCAGCTTGGACGTGAGGGTGAACACTGAAGCTTTCTTT.

Many counts were recorded for this clonotype. The CDR3: CSAALGLAVTDTQYF. CDR3 bases: TGCAGTGCTGCCCTGGGACTAGCGGTCACAGATACGCAGTATTTT. The chain combines TRBV20-1 with TRBJ2-3, with 11 bases aligning to TRBD2. The CDR3 is 15 amino acids. The V gene end was trimmed by 5 bases and the J gene end by 2 bases; junction bases not matched to a gene: 6. Germline-derived CDR1 and CDR2 are DFQATT and SNEGSKA (reference sequence).

The chain couples TRBV7-2 to TRBJ2-3, with TRBD2 matching 7 bases. The CDR3 runs to 16 residues. Germline CDR1 SGHTA, CDR2 FQGNSA. With 2 bases clipped from V and 4 bases from J, the junction kept 9 bases outside the gene matches. The CDR3 DNA reads TGTGCCAGCAGCTTACACGGGGCGGGAGTAGCAGATACGCAGTATTTT. Its protein product is CASSLHGAGVADTQYF.

This clonotype has ten or more counts. The chain couples TRBV4-3 to TRBJ2-7; 7 bases line up with TRBD1. V lost 6 bases, J lost 6 bases, and 11 bases stayed unmatched. The CDR3 consists of 14 residues. The germline gives CDR1 LGHNA, CDR2 YSLEER. The CDR3 loop is CASSPGDRAGEQYF. CDR3 DNA: TGCGCCAGCAGTCCCGGCGACAGGGCGGGCGAGCAGTACTTC.

This clonotype was observed a handful of times. The rearrangement uses TRBV2 and TRBJ2-7; the D gene is possibly TRBD2 (5 bases). This CDR3 has 15 residues. V was cut by 6 bases and J by 3 bases, with 18 bases left in between. In germline, CDR1 is SNHLY, CDR2 FYNNEI. This CDR3 reads CASSVLGAVVYEQYF. The CDR3 region has the DNA TGTGCCAGCAGCGTTTTAGGAGCGGTGGTCTACGAGCAGTACTTC.

This clonotype was seen many times. This chain uses TRBV11-2 with TRBJ2-1, with TRBD2 identical over 10 bases. This CDR3 comprises 15 residues. V shed 0 bases and J 8 bases; nucleotides not matched to a gene: 4. CDR1 and CDR2 (germline): SGHAT, FQNNGV. Here the CDR3 reads CASSLDGTSVDEQFF. The CDR3 region has the DNA TGTGCCAGCAGCTTAGACGGGACTAGCGTCGATGAGCAGTTCTTC.

This clonotype counts as medium-sized. The gene calls are TRBV7-9 and TRBJ1-1; D perhaps matches TRBD1 (6 bases). This CDR3 region has 15 residues. The germline gives CDR1 SEHNR, CDR2 FQNEAQ (reference sequence). Trimming removed 1 base at V and 0 bases at J, with 9 bases between. The CDR3 DNA is TGTGCCAGCAGCTTAGTAAGGACAGTGAACACTGAAGCTTTCTTT. Amino acid sequence: CASSLVRTVNTEAFF.

This clonotype has more than one count but fewer than ten. This sequence joins TRBV6-2 or TRBV6-3 and TRBJ2-1; 8 bases are a match to TRBD1. The V segment lost 7 bases and the J segment 14 bases; nucleotides outside the gene matches: 10. Germline V lookup: CDR1 MNHEY, CDR2 SVGEGT. The CDR3 consists of 12 residues. Here the CDR3 reads CASTTSDREKFF. CDR3 coding DNA: TGTGCCAGCACCACTTCGGACAGGGAAAAGTTCTTC.

The rearrangement joins TRBV9 to TRBJ1-1; the D is unclear. Looked up from germline, CDR1 is SGDLS and CDR2 is YYNGEE. V dropped 0 bases and J dropped 4 bases, with 10 bases sitting between them. CDR3 size: 14 residues. For the CDR3, the DNA is TGTGCCAGCAGCGTAGTGTCAGGCTTCACTGAAGCTTTCTTT. Residues: CASSVVSGFTEAFF.

This clonotype was observed at least ten times. The V gene is TRBV3-1, the J gene TRBJ1-4; 8 bases line up with TRBD1. The J segment lost 4 bases and the V segment lost 3 bases, leaving 10 bases of the junction unmatched. The CDR3 totals 17 residues. In germline, CDR1 is LGHDT, CDR2 YNNKEL (reference sequence). CDR3 in amino acids: CASSQVPGQVFNEKLFF. As DNA, the CDR3 is TGTGCCAGCAGCCAGGTCCCGGGACAGGTATTTAATGAAAAACTGTTTTTT.

This clonotype was observed at least ten times. This sequence joins TRBV4-1 and TRBJ2-1, with TRBD2 matching over 12 bases. The J segment lost 4 bases and the V segment lost 5 bases, leaving 3 bases of the junction unmatched. The CDR3 extends over 15 amino acids. Germline assignment: CDR1 MGHRA and CDR2 YSYEKL. The CDR3 region has the DNA TGCGCCAGCAGCTGGACTAGCGGGGATTACAATGAGCAGTTCTTC. This gives the protein CASSWTSGDYNEQFF.

This clonotype has at least ten counts. The V and J genes are TRBV30 and TRBJ2-7, with 7 bases identical to TRBD1. Trimming took 3 bases from V and 4 from J; bases not matched to a gene: 12. The germline V gene has CDR1 GTSNPN and CDR2 SVGIG (reference sequence). The CDR3 is made up of 15 amino acids. This CDR3 is CAWSNERDSKYEQYF. The CDR3 DNA sequence: TGTGCCTGGAGCAACGAAAGGGACAGCAAATACGAGCAGTACTTC.

By share, this clonotype ranks as medium-sized. The chain joins TRBV6-2 or TRBV6-3 to TRBJ2-4; no clear D. Germline CDR1 is MNHEY and CDR2 is SVGEGT. Trimming left V 6 bases short and J 0 bases short, with 9 bases between. The CDR3 length is 14 residues. The CDR3 coding sequence is TGTGCCAGCAGCCCCGTAGTAGCCAAAAACATTCAGTACTTC. It translates to CASSPVVAKNIQYF.

This clonotype was found many times. The chain is built from TRBV4-3 and TRBJ2-2; no firm D call. The CDR3 covers 15 residues. Trimming took 0 bases from V and 4 from J, leaving 9 bases between them. The germline V gene has CDR1 LGHNA and CDR2 YSLEER. CDR3 residues: CASSQDTDGTGELFF. CDR3 coding DNA: TGCGCCAGCAGCCAAGATACGGATGGCACCGGGGAGCTGTTTTTT.